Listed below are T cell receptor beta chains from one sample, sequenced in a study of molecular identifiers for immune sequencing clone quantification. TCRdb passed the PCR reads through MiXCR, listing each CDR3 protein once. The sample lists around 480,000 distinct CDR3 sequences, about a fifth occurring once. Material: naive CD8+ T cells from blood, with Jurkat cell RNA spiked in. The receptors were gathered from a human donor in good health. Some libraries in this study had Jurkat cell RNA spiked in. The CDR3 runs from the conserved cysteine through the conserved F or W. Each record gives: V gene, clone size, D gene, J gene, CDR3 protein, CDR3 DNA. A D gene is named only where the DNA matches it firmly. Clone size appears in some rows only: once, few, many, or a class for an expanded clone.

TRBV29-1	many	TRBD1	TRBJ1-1	CSVDTVNDRAMNTEAFF	TGCAGCGTTGACACAGTTAATGACAGGGCTATGAACACTGAAGCTTTCTTT
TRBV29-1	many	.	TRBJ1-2	CSVEDAASSNYGYTF	TGCAGCGTTGAAGATGCGGCATCTTCTAACTATGGCTACACCTTC
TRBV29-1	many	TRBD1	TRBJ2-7	CSVTPCRQGKYF	TGCAGCGTCACCCCTTGCCGACAGGGAAAGTACTTC
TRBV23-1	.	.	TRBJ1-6	CASSQSPGISYNSPLHF	TGCGCCAGCAGTCAATCTCCGGGCATTTCCTATAATTCACCCCTCCACTTT
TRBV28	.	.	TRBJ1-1	CASSFWVREDRVGTEAFF	TGTGCCAGCAGTTTTTGGGTCAGGGAAGATCGTGTCGGCACTGAAGCTTTCTTT
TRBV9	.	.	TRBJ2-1	CASSVVGVEAREQFF	TGTGCCAGCAGCGTAGTAGGGGTAGAGGCGAGGGAGCAGTTCTTC
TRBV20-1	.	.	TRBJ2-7	CSAKEISAYEQYF	TGCAGTGCGAAAGAAATTAGCGCCTACGAGCAGTACTTC
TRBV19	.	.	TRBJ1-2	CASSIPDSRIYGYTF	TGTGCCAGTAGTATCCCGGACAGTAGAATTTATGGCTACACCTTC
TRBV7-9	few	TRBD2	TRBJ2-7	CASSPLAGSSYEQYF	TGTGCCAGCAGCCCACTAGCGGGATCTTCCTACGAGCAGTACTTC
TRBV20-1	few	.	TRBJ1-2	CSARDLPRVPGYTF	TGCAGTGCTAGAGATCTCCCCAGGGTCCCTGGCTACACCTTC
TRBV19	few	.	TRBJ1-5	CASTIDISNQPQHF	TGTGCCAGTACCATAGACATTAGCAATCAGCCCCAGCATTTT
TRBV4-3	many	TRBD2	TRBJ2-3	CASSQAWTSEDTQYF	TGCGCCAGCAGCCAAGCGTGGACTAGCGAAGATACGCAGTATTTT
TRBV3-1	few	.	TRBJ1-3	CASSRDFSGNTIYF	TGTGCCAGCAGCCGGGACTTCTCTGGAAACACCATATATTTT
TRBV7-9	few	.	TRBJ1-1	CASSLGQSDSEAFF	TGTGCCAGCAGCTTGGGGCAGAGCGACAGTGAAGCTTTCTTT
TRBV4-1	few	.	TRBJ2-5	CASSQEPGRGPETQYF	TGCGCCAGCAGCCAAGAACCAGGGCGTGGGCCAGAGACCCAGTACTTC
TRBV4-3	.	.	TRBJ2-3	CASSQDRAVGTDTQYF	TGCGCCAGCAGCCAAGATAGGGCCGTCGGGACAGATACGCAGTATTTT
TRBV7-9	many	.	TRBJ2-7	CASSSPTTREPTEQYF	TGTGCCAGCAGCTCACCTACGACCCGGGAGCCAACCGAGCAGTACTTC
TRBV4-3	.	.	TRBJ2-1	CASSQDSTTYNEQFF	TGCGCCAGCAGCCAAGATTCTACAACTTACAATGAGCAGTTCTTC
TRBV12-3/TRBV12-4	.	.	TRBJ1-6	CASSSARSNSPLHF	TGTGCCAGCAGTTCAGCCAGGTCTAATTCACCCCTCCACTTT
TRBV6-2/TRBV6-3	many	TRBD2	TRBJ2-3	CASRLLLAGGRLDTQYF	TGTGCCAGCAGACTACTCCTAGCGGGGGGACGTTTAGATACGCAGTATTTT
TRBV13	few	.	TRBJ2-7	CASSLGGGRSRSGEQYF	TGTGCCAGCAGCTTGGGCGGGGGCCGCTCCCGTTCCGGGGAGCAGTACTTC
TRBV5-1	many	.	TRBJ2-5	CASSLGEGVRRQETQYF	TGCGCCAGCAGCTTGGGTGAGGGGGTTCGGAGACAAGAGACCCAGTACTTC
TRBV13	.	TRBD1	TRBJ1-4	CASSLNRGQNEKLFF	TGTGCCAGCAGCCTAAACAGGGGGCAGAATGAAAAACTGTTTTTT
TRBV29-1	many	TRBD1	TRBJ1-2	CSVTDREGSYGYTF	TGCAGCGTAACGGACAGGGAAGGTAGCTATGGCTACACCTTC